These T cell receptor beta chains were read from a single sample in a study of OX40 agonist ivuxolimab in advanced cancers. Libraries were prepared by immunoSEQ multiplex PCR; TCRdb keeps only in-frame clonotypes and omits some of them. This repertoire shows tens of thousands of clones, about 92% found once; its top ten account for around 0.5%. The input for sequencing was CD4+ or CD8+ T cells sorted from blood, taken in a trial of the OX40 agonist ivuxolimab. The receptor source for this set is an adult with an advanced solid tumor such as melanoma, head and neck, liver or kidney cancer. The CDR3 runs from the conserved cysteine through the conserved F or W. The order of the fields is V gene, J gene, D gene, clone size, CDR3 protein, CDR3 DNA. D genes are given only for firm matches. Some rows have no size entry. The others give once, few or many, or a class for an expanded clone.

V: TRBV2
J: TRBJ2-7
D: TRBD2
size: .
CDR3: CASRPTSGSYEQYF
DNA: TGTGCCAGCAGACCGACTAGCGGCTCCTACGAGCAGTACTTC

V: TRBV5-1
J: TRBJ2-3
D: .
size: .
CDR3: CASSLETNTDTQYF
DNA: TGCGCCAGCAGCTTGGAAACGAACACGGATACGCAGTATTTT

V: TRBV9
J: TRBJ2-2
D: TRBD2
size: .
CDR3: CASSLSTGGTWELFF
DNA: TGTGCCAGCAGCCTCTCGACCGGGGGGACCTGGGAGCTGTTTTTT

V: TRBV30
J: TRBJ1-3
D: .
size: once
CDR3: CAWTAASGNTIYF
DNA: TGTGCCTGGACGGCTGCCTCTGGAAACACCATATATTTT

V: TRBV6-1
J: TRBJ1-2
D: .
size: once
CDR3: CASSISVDTVYGYTF
DNA: TGTGCCAGCAGTATCTCGGTTGACACAGTCTATGGCTACACCTTC

V: TRBV11-3
J: TRBJ1-5
D: .
size: .
CDR3: CASSLGQMINQPQHF
DNA: TGTGCCAGCAGCTTAGGGCAGATGATCAATCAGCCCCAGCATTTT

V: TRBV30
J: TRBJ2-7
D: .
size: .
CDR3: CAWSKGSSYEQYF
DNA: TGTGCCTGGAGTAAGGGCAGCTCCTACGAGCAGTACTTC

V: TRBV5-1
J: TRBJ1-2
D: TRBD1
size: .
CDR3: CASSFGQVYGYTF
DNA: TGCGCCAGCAGCTTTGGACAGGTCTATGGCTACACCTTC

V: TRBV10-2
J: TRBJ1-4
D: TRBD1
size: .
CDR3: CASSDQGATNEKLFF
DNA: TGCGCCAGCAGTGACCAGGGGGCGACTAATGAAAAACTGTTTTTT

V: TRBV11-2
J: TRBJ2-3
D: .
size: once
CDR3: CASRLRASSTDTQYF
DNA: TGTGCCAGCAGGCTCCGGGCATCTAGCACAGATACGCAGTATTTT

V: TRBV6-1
J: TRBJ2-1
D: .
size: .
CDR3: CASITGSTYNEQFF
DNA: TGTGCCAGCATTACAGGGAGCACCTACAATGAGCAGTTCTTC

V: TRBV7-2
J: TRBJ2-7
D: .
size: few
CDR3: CASSPGTYAYEQYF
DNA: TGTGCCAGCAGCCCAGGGACATATGCCTACGAGCAGTACTTC

V: TRBV19
J: TRBJ2-5
D: TRBD2
size: .
CDR3: CASSIEREGVETQYF
DNA: TGTGCCAGTAGTATAGAGCGGGAGGGCGTTGAGACCCAGTACTTC

V: TRBV13
J: TRBJ2-7
D: .
size: .
CDR3: CASSLNINWGSHEQYF
DNA: TGTGCCAGCAGCTTAAACATTAATTGGGGGAGCCACGAGCAGTACTTC

V: TRBV28
J: TRBJ2-7
D: .
size: .
CDR3: CASSLAAYEQYF
DNA: TGTGCCAGCAGTTTGGCGGCCTACGAGCAGTACTTC

V: TRBV25-1
J: TRBJ2-5
D: .
size: .
CDR3: CASSEAWGDQETQYF
DNA: TGTGCCAGCAGTGAGGCTTGGGGGGACCAAGAGACCCAGTACTTC

V: TRBV4-1
J: TRBJ1-5
D: .
size: .
CDR3: CASSQDQGGGRHQPQHF
DNA: TGCGCCAGCAGCCAAGATCAGGGAGGGGGTAGGCATCAGCCCCAGCATTTT

V: TRBV10-1
J: TRBJ2-3
D: .
size: .
CDR3: CASSEGQGVLAGTTDTQYF
DNA: TGCGCCAGCAGTGAGGGACAGGGCGTCCTAGCGGGGACTACAGATACGCAGTATTTT

V: TRBV18
J: TRBJ2-1
D: TRBD2
size: once
CDR3: CASFGTSDYNEQFF
DNA: TGTGCCAGCTTTGGGACTAGCGACTACAATGAGCAGTTCTTC

V: TRBV9
J: TRBJ1-2
D: .
size: .
CDR3: CASSVAVGSAYGYTF
DNA: TGTGCCAGCAGCGTAGCTGTGGGGAGCGCCTATGGCTACACCTTC

V: TRBV4-1
J: TRBJ2-1
D: TRBD2
size: .
CDR3: CASSQEGGGGGTSPSEQFF
DNA: TGCGCCAGCAGCCAAGAGGGCGGGGGGGGCGGGACTAGTCCTTCTGAGCAGTTCTTC

V: TRBV6-4
J: TRBJ1-1
D: .
size: .
CDR3: CASTHGQGAELNPGTEAFF
DNA: TGTGCCAGCACCCATGGGCAGGGTGCAGAGCTAAACCCTGGCACTGAAGCTTTCTTT

V: TRBV30
J: TRBJ2-1
D: TRBD2
size: .
CDR3: CAWRLAGGHNEQFF
DNA: TGTGCCTGGAGACTAGCGGGGGGGCACAATGAGCAGTTCTTC

V: TRBV29-1
J: TRBJ1-2
D: .
size: once
CDR3: CSVGVSLRYGYTF
DNA: TGCAGCGTAGGGGTCAGCTTGAGGTATGGCTACACCTTC

V: TRBV7-9
J: TRBJ2-7
D: TRBD1
size: .
CDR3: CASSPSGQDEQYF
DNA: TGTGCCAGCAGCCCCTCGGGACAGGACGAGCAGTACTTC

V: TRBV6-1
J: TRBJ1-5
D: .
size: .
CDR3: CASSLRRPQHF
DNA: TGTGCCAGCAGTCTGAGGAGGCCCCAGCATTTT

V: TRBV19
J: TRBJ1-3
D: .
size: .
CDR3: CASSSGRDYSGNTIYF
DNA: TGTGCCAGTAGTAGCGGCAGGGACTACTCTGGAAACACCATATATTTT

V: TRBV11-1
J: TRBJ2-1
D: TRBD2
size: .
CDR3: CASSPRGLAIDEQFF
DNA: TGTGCCAGCAGCCCCCGCGGACTAGCGATAGATGAGCAGTTCTTC

V: TRBV5-4
J: TRBJ1-2
D: .
size: .
CDR3: CASSLWGNYGYTF
DNA: TGTGCCAGCAGCTTGTGGGGCAACTATGGCTACACCTTC

V: TRBV28
J: TRBJ2-3
D: TRBD2
size: .
CDR3: CASSPPRAGGDTQYF
DNA: TGTGCCAGCAGTCCCCCGAGGGCGGGGGGAGATACGCAGTATTTT

V: TRBV6-5
J: TRBJ2-5
D: .
size: .
CDR3: CASRDSTQETQYF
DNA: TGTGCCAGCAGGGACAGTACCCAAGAGACCCAGTACTTC

V: TRBV6-5
J: TRBJ2-6
D: TRBD1
size: .
CDR3: CASSEGQVVNVLTF
DNA: TGTGCCAGCAGTGAGGGACAGGTAGTCAACGTCCTGACTTTC

V: TRBV7-9
J: TRBJ2-7
D: TRBD1
size: .
CDR3: CASSSTGTYEQYF
DNA: TGTGCCAGCAGCTCGACAGGGACCTACGAGCAGTACTTC

V: TRBV27
J: TRBJ2-2
D: TRBD2
size: .
CDR3: CASSLGLAAGTGELFF
DNA: TGTGCCAGCAGTTTAGGGCTAGCGGCCGGCACCGGGGAGCTGTTTTTT

V: TRBV30
J: TRBJ2-5
D: .
size: .
CDR3: CAWSPKETQYF
DNA: TGTGCCTGGAGTCCAAAAGAGACCCAGTACTTC

V: TRBV30
J: TRBJ1-5
D: .
size: .
CDR3: CAWSGGKDQPQHF
DNA: TGTGCCTGGAGTGGGGGCAAAGATCAGCCCCAGCATTTT

V: TRBV19
J: TRBJ1-3
D: .
size: .
CDR3: CASSAGKDGNTIYF
DNA: TGTGCCAGTAGTGCAGGGAAGGATGGAAACACCATATATTTT

V: TRBV10-3
J: TRBJ2-1
D: .
size: .
CDR3: CAITDNYNEQFF
DNA: TGTGCCATCACGGATAACTACAATGAGCAGTTCTTC

V: TRBV29-1
J: TRBJ2-1
D: .
size: .
CDR3: CSARGYNEQFF
DNA: TGCAGCGCACGGGGATACAATGAGCAGTTCTTC

V: TRBV11-2
J: TRBJ1-1
D: .
size: .
CDR3: CASSPRQDLNTEAFF
DNA: TGTGCCAGCAGCCCCCGACAGGATTTAAACACTGAAGCTTTCTTT

V: TRBV5-1
J: TRBJ1-1
D: TRBD1
size: .
CDR3: CASSLNLQGKTEAFF
DNA: TGCGCCAGCAGCTTGAATTTACAGGGGAAAACTGAAGCTTTCTTT

V: TRBV5-6
J: TRBJ2-3
D: TRBD1
size: .
CDR3: CASSFGQVTDTQYF
DNA: TGTGCCAGCAGCTTCGGACAGGTCACAGATACGCAGTATTTT

V: TRBV23-1
J: TRBJ2-1
D: .
size: .
CDR3: CASSHLRRPHGEQFF
DNA: TGCGCCAGCAGTCATCTAAGGAGGCCCCACGGTGAGCAGTTCTTC

V: TRBV2
J: TRBJ2-7
D: .
size: .
CDR3: CASSGGPYEQYF
DNA: TGTGCCAGCAGCGGGGGGCCCTACGAGCAGTACTTC

V: TRBV7-2
J: TRBJ2-3
D: .
size: few
CDR3: CASRRDIGSTDTQYF
DNA: TGTGCCAGCAGAAGGGACATAGGAAGCACAGATACGCAGTATTTT

V: TRBV6-1
J: TRBJ1-6
D: .
size: .
CDR3: CASSEILTAYNSPLHF
DNA: TGTGCCAGCAGTGAAATTCTGACGGCTTATAATTCACCCCTCCACTTT

V: TRBV11-2
J: TRBJ1-1
D: TRBD1
size: .
CDR3: CASRPGGTVNTEAFF
DNA: TGTGCCAGCAGACCTGGGGGGACAGTGAACACTGAAGCTTTCTTT

V: TRBV30
J: TRBJ2-2
D: .
size: .
CDR3: CAWGSSGRPGELFF
DNA: TGTGCCTGGGGGTCGTCGGGGCGGCCCGGGGAGCTGTTTTTT

V: TRBV5-4
J: TRBJ1-3
D: .
size: .
CDR3: CASSDTSAGRGNTIYF
DNA: TGTGCCAGCAGCGATACCTCCGCCGGGAGGGGAAACACCATATATTTT

V: TRBV2
J: TRBJ1-2
D: .
size: .
CDR3: CASSIGGFGYTF
DNA: TGTGCCAGCAGTATTGGGGGCTTTGGCTACACCTTC

V: TRBV5-5
J: TRBJ2-7
D: .
size: .
CDR3: CASSSPGLESYEQYF
DNA: TGTGCCAGCAGCTCCCCCGGACTGGAATCCTACGAGCAGTACTTC

V: TRBV6-5
J: TRBJ2-3
D: .
size: .
CDR3: CASSYLTDTQYF
DNA: TGTGCCAGCAGTTACTTGACAGATACGCAGTATTTT

V: TRBV5-6
J: TRBJ1-3
D: TRBD1
size: .
CDR3: CASSFKDRAGNTIYF
DNA: TGTGCCAGCAGCTTCAAGGACAGGGCTGGAAACACCATATATTTT

V: TRBV4-2
J: TRBJ2-2
D: .
size: .
CDR3: CASSQPGNTGELFF
DNA: TGTGCCAGCAGCCAACCGGGAAACACCGGGGAGCTGTTTTTT